This T cell receptor beta chain was documented in a study of shared clonotypes between healthy human individuals. The study, taken as a whole, reports: Genetic and exposure-history diversity was limited by the small donor number.

The repertoire was sequenced with immunoSEQ multiplex PCR; TCRdb's copy has only in-frame clones and lacks some. The table records more than 400,000 clones, about 72% of them present only once. For this clone: Antigen specificity is unknown. The junction does not match germline at one end; this may be a read error.

This CDR3 spans 16 amino acids. The germline V gene encodes CDR1 GTSNPN and CDR2 SVGIG (reference sequence). The chain carries TRBV30 and TRBJ1-4, with no clear D. The clonotype originates from a middle-aged woman in good health. Some clones in this sample may be carry-over from other donors' samples. The sample consisted of PBMCs. CDR3 amino acids: CAWSVHRGRSNEKLFF. CDR3 nucleotide sequence: TGTGCCTGGAGTGTACATCGCGGGAGGTCTAACGAAAAACTGTTTTTT.